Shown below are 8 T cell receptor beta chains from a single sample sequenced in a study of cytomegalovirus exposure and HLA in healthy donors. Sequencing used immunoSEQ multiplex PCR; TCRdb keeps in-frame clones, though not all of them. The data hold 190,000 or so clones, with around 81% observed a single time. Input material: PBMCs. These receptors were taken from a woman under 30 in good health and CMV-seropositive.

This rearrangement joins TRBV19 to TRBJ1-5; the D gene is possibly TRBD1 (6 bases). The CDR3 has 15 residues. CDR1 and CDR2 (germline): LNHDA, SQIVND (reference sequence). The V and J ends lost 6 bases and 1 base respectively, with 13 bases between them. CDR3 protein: CASRTDRPSNQPQHF. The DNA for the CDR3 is TGTGCCAGTAGGACGGACAGACCGAGCAATCAGCCCCAGCATTTT. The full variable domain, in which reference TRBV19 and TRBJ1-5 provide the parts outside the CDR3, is DGGITQSPKYLFRKEGQNVTLSCEQNLNHDAMYWYRQDPGQGLRLIYYSQIVNDFQKGDIAEGYSVSREKKESFPLTVTSAQKNPTAFYLCASRTDRPSNQPQHFGDGTRLSIL.

CDR3 DNA: TGTGCCAGCAGCCCTACAGGGCCTGGGATAAATGGCTACACCTTC. Protein product: CASSPTGPGINGYTF. The chain has TRBV11-2 and TRBJ1-2, with D possibly TRBD1 on 6 matching bases. Germline V lookup: CDR1 SGHAT, CDR2 FQNNGV. CDR3 length: 15 residues. V was clipped by 5 bases and J by 6 bases, with 19 bases between them.

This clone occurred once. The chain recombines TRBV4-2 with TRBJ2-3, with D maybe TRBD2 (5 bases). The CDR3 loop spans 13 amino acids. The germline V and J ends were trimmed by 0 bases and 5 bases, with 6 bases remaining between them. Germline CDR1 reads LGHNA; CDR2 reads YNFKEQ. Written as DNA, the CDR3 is TGTGCCAGCAGCCAAGAACTAGTAGATACGCAGTATTTT. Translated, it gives CASSQELVDTQYF.

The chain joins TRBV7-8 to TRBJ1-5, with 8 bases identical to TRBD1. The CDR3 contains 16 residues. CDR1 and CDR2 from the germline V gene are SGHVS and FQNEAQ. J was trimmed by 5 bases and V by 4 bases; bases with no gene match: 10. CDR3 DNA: TGTGCCAGCAGCTCATTTCGGACAGGGAGTCATCAGCCCCAGCATTTT. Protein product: CASSSFRTGSHQPQHF.

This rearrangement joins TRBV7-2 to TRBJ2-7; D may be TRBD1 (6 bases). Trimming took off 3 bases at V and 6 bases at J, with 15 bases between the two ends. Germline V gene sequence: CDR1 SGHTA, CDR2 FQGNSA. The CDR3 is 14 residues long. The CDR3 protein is CASSFKTGWIEQYF. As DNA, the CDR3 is TGTGCCAGCAGCTTCAAGACAGGTTGGATCGAGCAGTACTTC.

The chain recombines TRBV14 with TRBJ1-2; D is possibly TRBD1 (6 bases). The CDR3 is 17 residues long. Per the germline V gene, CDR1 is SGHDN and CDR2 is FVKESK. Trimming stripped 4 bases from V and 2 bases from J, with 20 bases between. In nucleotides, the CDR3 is TGTGCCAGCAGCCCCCTCGCGGGGGCAGTCGGCAACTATGGCTACACCTTC. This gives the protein CASSPLAGAVGNYGYTF.

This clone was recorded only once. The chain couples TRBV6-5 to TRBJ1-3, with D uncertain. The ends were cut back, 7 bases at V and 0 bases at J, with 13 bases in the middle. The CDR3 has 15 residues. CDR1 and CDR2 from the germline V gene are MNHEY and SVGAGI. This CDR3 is CASKAGPLSGNTIYF. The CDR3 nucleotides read TGTGCCAGCAAAGCGGGCCCACTCTCTGGAAACACCATATATTTT.

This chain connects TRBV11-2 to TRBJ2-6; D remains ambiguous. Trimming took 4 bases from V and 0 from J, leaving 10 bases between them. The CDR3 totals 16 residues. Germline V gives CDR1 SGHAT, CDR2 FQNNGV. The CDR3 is CASSSLRSSGANVLTF. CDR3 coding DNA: TGTGCCAGCAGCTCACTACGGAGCTCTGGGGCCAACGTCCTGACTTTC.